These 20 T cell receptor beta chains share one sample of origin, sequenced in a study of graft-versus-host responses after intestinal transplantation (dated by TCRdb to the early 2020s). The library was built by means of the immunoSEQ multiplex PCR assay. What TCRdb holds here is the immuneACCESS table cut down to in-frame rearrangements. Part of the clones is not present; checked against another copy, under half of the missing clones reflect an unresolved V gene, and the others are unexplained. This sample holds around 110,000 clones; around 94% were observed only once. Jointly, the top ten make up 0.9% to 1.5% of the sample. These TCRs' antigens remain unknown. What the time point label conveys for this sample: cells obtained before transplantation from donor or recipient. The sample consisted of unstimulated CD8+ T cells sorted from spleen or lymph node cells, taken before transplant. These TCRs come from a human donor who was the organ donor for an intestinal transplant.

J is TRBJ1-1 and V is TRBV25-1; TRBD1 aligns across 7 bases. Germline CDR1 is MGHDK and CDR2 is SYGVNS. CDR3 length: 15 amino acids. The J segment lost 5 bases and the V segment lost 3 bases, leaving 9 bases of the junction unmatched. The CDR3 region has the DNA TGTGCCAGCAGTGAGCGCGACAGGGTCGGTACTGAAGCTTTCTTT. It codes for CASSERDRVGTEAFF. The complete variable domain, with remaining parts taken from reference TRBV25-1 and TRBJ1-1, reads EADIYQTPRYLVIGTGKKITLECSQTMGHDKMYWYQQDPGMELHLIHYSYGVNSTEKGDLSSESTVSRIRTEHFPLTLESARPSHTSQYLCASSERDRVGTEAFFGQGTRLTVV.

The rearrangement links TRBV4-1 to TRBJ2-5; 7 bases line up with TRBD1. The CDR3 length is 14 residues. Germline-derived CDR1 and CDR2 are MGHRA and YSYEKL. V lost 5 bases and J lost 4; bases outside the gene matches: 7. CDR3 in amino acids: CASSTRQGGETQYF. Here the CDR3 DNA reads TGCGCCAGCAGCACCCGACAGGGCGGAGAGACCCAGTACTTC.

The chain employs TRBV6-5 and TRBJ2-1; TRBD1 matches at 9 bases. Germline-derived CDR1 and CDR2 are MNHEY and SVGAGI. The CDR3 sequence is 13 residues long. Losses at the gene ends were 0 bases for V and 9 bases for J; bases not matched to a gene: 0. CDR3 in amino acids: CASSYSGQGEQFF. CDR3 nucleotide sequence: TGTGCCAGCAGTTACTCGGGACAGGGTGAGCAGTTCTTC.

The V call is TRBV6-5, the J call TRBJ2-5, with D unclear. CDR1 is MNHEY and CDR2 is SVGAGI in the germline V gene. Trimming left V 6 bases short and J 0 bases short, with 14 bases between. This CDR3 contains 15 residues. The CDR3 sequence: CASSPDDSYQETQYF. The CDR3 DNA follows: TGTGCCAGCAGCCCGGACGACTCGTACCAAGAGACCCAGTACTTC.

The chain combines TRBV9 with TRBJ2-1; possible D gene TRBD1, 6 bases. Per the germline V gene, CDR1 is SGDLS and CDR2 is YYNGEE. This CDR3 has 15 residues. V was cut by 3 bases and J by 4 bases, with 14 bases left in between. The CDR3 DNA is TGTGCCAGCAGCGGTGACGACAGGCCTTACAATGAGCAGTTCTTC. Its protein product is CASSGDDRPYNEQFF.

V gene TRBV9 combines with J gene TRBJ2-5, with TRBD2 matching over 10 bases. Trimming removed 2 bases from V and 0 bases from J; junction bases left unmatched: 1. The CDR3 has 15 amino acids. Germline CDR1 SGDLS, CDR2 YYNGEE. CDR3 DNA: TGTGCCAGCAGCGTTAGCGGGAGGAACCAAGAGACCCAGTACTTC. Its protein is CASSVSGRNQETQYF.

This chain joins TRBV23-1 and TRBJ2-2; the D is unclear. TRBV23-1 is sorted into the ORF group, with uncertain function. The CDR3 contains 16 residues. Trimming removed 4 bases from V and 2 bases from J, with 14 bases in between. Written as DNA, the CDR3 is TGCGCCAGCAGTCGACTCAGGAATCTAAACACCGGGGAGCTGTTTTTT. The encoded protein is CASSRLRNLNTGELFF.

This clone was seen only once. V usage is TRBV13 and J usage is TRBJ2-1; the D gene is possibly TRBD2 (6 bases). CDR1 and CDR2 from the germline V gene are PRHDT and FYEKMQ (reference sequence). The CDR3 runs to 17 residues. V was trimmed by 2 bases and J by 0 bases, leaving 14 bases between them. As DNA, the CDR3 is TGTGCCAGCAGCTTATGGGGGTCCGGGAGCTCCTACAATGAGCAGTTCTTC. It codes for CASSLWGSGSSYNEQFF.

This chain links TRBV7-9 with TRBJ2-7, with 7 bases matching TRBD1. V shed 4 bases and J 0 bases; nucleotides not matched to a gene: 9. This CDR3 has 16 residues. Germline V gives CDR1 SEHNR, CDR2 FQNEAQ (reference sequence). The CDR3 sequence is CASSSSSGTDSYEQYF. CDR3 in DNA: TGTGCCAGCAGCTCGTCCTCCGGGACAGACTCCTACGAGCAGTACTTC.

This chain connects TRBV28 to TRBJ2-3; tentative D call: TRBD2 (5 bases). In germline, CDR1 is MDHEN, CDR2 SYDVKM. Trimming removed 6 bases from V and 6 bases from J, with 10 bases in between. CDR3 size: 12 residues. CDR3 in amino acids: CASSLPGDTQYF. The CDR3 DNA sequence: TGTGCCAGCAGCCTACCGGGGGATACGCAGTATTTT.

The chain uses TRBV27 and TRBJ2-2, with D unclear. Germline V gene sequence: CDR1 MNHEY, CDR2 SMNVEV (reference sequence). V was shortened by 3 bases and J by 0 bases, with 8 bases between the two germline ends. This CDR3 is built from 15 residues. The CDR3 DNA is TGTGCCAGCAGTTTCACGGGCGCGAACACCGGGGAGCTGTTTTTT. It encodes CASSFTGANTGELFF.

The DNA for the CDR3 is TGTGCCAGCAGCTTAGCTAGCGCGCGCGGGACGCACGAGCAGTACTTC. Protein product: CASSLASARGTHEQYF. This rearrangement joins TRBV7-2 to TRBJ2-7, with a tentative D call TRBD2 (6 bases). V gave up 0 bases and J gave up 5 bases, with 17 bases separating them. The CDR3 runs 16 residues. The germline V gene encodes CDR1 SGHTA and CDR2 FQGNSA.

V is TRBV7-9 and J is TRBJ2-7; either TRBD1 or TRBD2 may supply D (6 bases each). With 2 bases removed from V and 5 bases from J, the gap between germline ends came to 19 bases. There are 16 residues in the CDR3. Germline CDR1 reads SEHNR; CDR2 reads FQNEAQ (reference sequence). This CDR3 reads CASSLFYREEVHEQYF. In DNA form, the CDR3 reads TGTGCCAGCAGCTTATTCTACAGGGAGGAGGTCCACGAGCAGTACTTC.

The chain combines TRBV27 with TRBJ2-7; unclear D gene. Germline CDR1 is MNHEY and CDR2 is SMNVEV (reference sequence). Trimming left V 0 bases short and J 5 bases short, with 8 bases between. This CDR3 has 13 residues. CDR3 residues: CASSLSAIDEQYF. The CDR3 DNA reads TGTGCCAGCAGTTTATCGGCGATCGACGAGCAGTACTTC.

J is TRBJ2-3 and V is TRBV6-1; D not resolved. The V end was cut by 0 bases, the J end by 2 bases, with 9 bases between. Germline V CDR1 and CDR2: MNHNS, SASEGT. The CDR3 length is 15 residues. The CDR3 region has the DNA TGTGCCAGCAGTGAAGCGAATGATCTCACAGATACGCAGTATTTT. It specifies CASSEANDLTDTQYF.

The CDR3 DNA is TGTGCCAGCAGCTTGGGTTCTCGCTACGAGCAGTACTTC. Translating it yields CASSLGSRYEQYF. The gene calls are TRBV5-6 and TRBJ2-7, with D uncertain. The CDR3 runs to 13 residues. Trimming took 0 bases from V and 3 from J, leaving 7 bases between them. Germline V lookup: CDR1 SGHDT, CDR2 YYEEEE.

The gene calls are TRBV21-1 and TRBJ2-2; TRBD1, the table's D call, was not compared with the DNA. TRBV21-1 is described as a pseudogene. This CDR3 region has 19 residues. This CDR3 is CASSKEGQDGRGYTGELFF. CDR3 bases: TGTGCCAGCAGCAAAGAGGGACAGGACGGAAGGGGATACACCGGGGAGCTGTTTTTT.

The rearrangement joins TRBV2 to TRBJ2-7, with D hard to call. Trimming removed 3 bases from V and 0 bases from J, with 9 bases in between. CDR1 is SNHLY, CDR2 FYNNEI, per germline. This CDR3 is built from 14 residues. CDR3 sequence: CASSDWVSSYEQYF. The CDR3 DNA sequence: TGTGCCAGCAGTGACTGGGTGAGCTCCTACGAGCAGTACTTC.

This chain connects TRBV4-3 to TRBJ1-1; D is uncertain. This CDR3 comprises 15 residues. Germline values: CDR1 LGHNA, CDR2 YSLEER. Trimming removed 2 bases from V and 5 bases from J, with 15 bases in between. The CDR3 here is CASSQKHILRTEAFF. CDR3 nucleotide sequence: TGCGCCAGCAGCCAAAAGCACATCTTGAGGACTGAAGCTTTCTTT.

The chain employs TRBV7-9 and TRBJ2-1; weak D call: TRBD1 (5 bases). Looked up from germline, CDR1 is SEHNR and CDR2 is FQNEAQ (reference sequence). V lost 5 bases and J lost 6, with 23 bases in between. The CDR3 has 17 amino acids. The CDR3: CASSHDPYGALVNEQFF. CDR3 DNA: TGTGCCAGCAGCCACGACCCTTATGGGGCCTTGGTCAATGAGCAGTTCTTC.